This T cell receptor beta chain was captured in a study of cytomegalovirus exposure and HLA in healthy donors. Study-wide results and caveats: Later on, a genetic analysis was performed. It linked a missense variant in DCLRE1C with V- and J-gene trimming of TCR beta.

Of note for this clone: No antigen is known for it.

The germline V and J ends were trimmed by 6 bases and 1 base, with 9 bases remaining between them. This CDR3 is built from 12 residues. CDR1 is SQVTM, CDR2 ANQGSEA, per germline. A multiplex PCR was run with 60 Vbeta primers and 13 Jbeta primers. Profiling relied on immunoSEQ multiplex PCR, and the TCRdb table lists in-frame clones only, not all of them. The sample lists about 140,000 clones; around 80% were seen once. The origin of this receptor is a male donor in good health and CMV-seropositive. The rearrangement links TRBV29-1 to TRBJ2-5; unclear D gene. Sequenced input: PBMCs. The CDR3 loop reads CSVQFPQETQYF. The CDR3 nucleotides read TGCAGCGTCCAGTTCCCCCAAGAGACCCAGTACTTC.